The rows below give T cell receptor beta chains drawn from one sample of a study of OX40 agonist ivuxolimab in advanced cancers. Assay used: immunoSEQ multiplex PCR; TCRdb lists only in-frame clones, some missing. The repertoire has about 64,000 clones, 80% to 90% of them found once; the top ten carry around 2.1%. This material consisted of CD4+ or CD8+ T cells sorted from blood, taken in a trial of the OX40 agonist ivuxolimab. All receptors come from an adult with an advanced solid tumor such as melanoma, head and neck, liver or kidney cancer. Each CDR3 is given with its conserved first and last residue. D genes are given only for firm matches. Rows may omit the clone size; those that give it use once, few, many or a size class.

D	size	J	V	CDR3	DNA
TRBD1	-	TRBJ1-6	TRBV5-5	CASRKDRDSPLHF	TGTGCCAGCAGAAAGGACAGGGATTCACCCCTCCACTTT
TRBD1	once	TRBJ1-5	TRBV5-4	CASSSGQRDNQPQHF	TGTGCCAGCAGCTCGGGACAGAGAGACAATCAGCCCCAGCATTTT
-	-	TRBJ2-7	TRBV5-4	CASSLVSEEQYF	TGTGCCAGCAGCTTGGTCTCGGAGGAGCAGTACTTC
TRBD1	-	TRBJ1-1	TRBV20-1	CSAPGTGSPFF	TGCAGTGCTCCCGGGACAGGGTCTCCTTTCTTT
-	-	TRBJ2-7	TRBV9	CASSVVGMGEQYF	TGTGCCAGCAGCGTAGTTGGGATGGGGGAGCAGTACTTC
-	once	TRBJ2-2	TRBV7-6	CASSLGRRGTGELFF	TGTGCCAGCAGCCTCGGACGGCGAGGCACCGGGGAGCTGTTTTTT
TRBD2	-	TRBJ2-5	TRBV4-2	CASSQASGGVETQYF	TGTGCCAGCAGCCAAGCTAGCGGGGGCGTAGAGACCCAGTACTTC
-	-	TRBJ2-2	TRBV27	CASSKGGARHGELFF	TGTGCCAGCAGTAAAGGGGGGGCGCGTCACGGGGAGCTGTTTTTT
-	-	TRBJ1-1	TRBV7-2	CASSLERTWTEAFF	TGTGCCAGCAGCTTAGAGAGGACATGGACTGAAGCTTTCTTT
-	once	TRBJ1-1	TRBV6-5	CASCRRSGATEAFF	TGTGCCAGCTGTCGGCGATCGGGCGCCACTGAAGCTTTCTTT
TRBD1	-	TRBJ2-1	TRBV11-2	CASSQDRGSYEQFF	TGTGCCAGCAGCCAAGACAGGGGGTCGTATGAGCAGTTCTTC
-	-	TRBJ1-1	TRBV28	CASSPAGRPLNTEAFF	TGTGCCAGCAGTCCCGCTGGACGGCCCCTGAACACTGAAGCTTTCTTT
-	once	TRBJ2-1	TRBV7-9	CASVLQGTSEQFF	TGTGCCAGCGTACTGCAGGGAACAAGTGAGCAGTTCTTC
-	-	TRBJ2-1	TRBV6-5	CASSYRGSYNEQFF	TGTGCCAGCAGTTACCGGGGCTCCTACAATGAGCAGTTCTTC
-	-	TRBJ1-5	TRBV5-4	CASSFRPGSNQPQHF	TGTGCCAGCAGCTTTCGTCCCGGTAGCAATCAGCCCCAGCATTTT
TRBD1	-	TRBJ1-2	TRBV28	CASSSTGEINYGYTF	TGTGCCAGCAGTTCGACAGGGGAAATTAACTATGGCTACACCTTC
-	once	TRBJ1-2	TRBV2	CASSLLGVYGYTF	TGTGCCAGCAGCTTATTAGGGGTCTATGGCTACACCTTC
TRBD1	-	TRBJ1-1	TRBV5-4	CASSPRTGVNTEAFF	TGTGCCAGCAGCCCAAGGACAGGCGTCAACACTGAAGCTTTCTTT
TRBD1	-	TRBJ1-6	TRBV15	CATSRKRQGGSPLHF	TGTGCCACCAGCAGGAAAAGACAGGGCGGTTCACCCCTCCACTTT
TRBD2	-	TRBJ2-1	TRBV28	CASSGGLGLAGWEQFF	TGTGCCAGCAGTGGTGGTCTTGGGCTAGCGGGATGGGAGCAGTTCTTC
TRBD2	-	TRBJ2-4	TRBV7-3	CASSPGTSGGKNIQYF	TGTGCCAGCAGCCCGGGGACTAGCGGGGGTAAAAACATTCAGTACTTC
TRBD2	-	TRBJ2-3	TRBV30	CAWGTSGGALDTQYF	TGTGCCTGGGGAACTAGCGGGGGGGCCTTAGATACGCAGTATTTT
TRBD1	-	TRBJ2-3	TRBV2	CASSRPADRVSTDTQYF	TGTGCCAGCAGCCGTCCCGCGGACAGGGTTTCCACAGATACGCAGTATTTT
-	-	TRBJ2-7	TRBV6-6	CASSYLQRSYEQYF	TGTGCCAGCAGTTACCTCCAGAGATCCTACGAGCAGTACTTC
TRBD1	-	TRBJ2-4	TRBV19	CASSMMTTGRGNIQYF	TGTGCCAGTAGTATGATGACGACAGGCAGGGGGAACATTCAGTACTTC
TRBD1	-	TRBJ2-7	TRBV19	CASSVGSGQVYDEQYF	TGTGCCAGTAGTGTCGGATCCGGACAGGTCTACGACGAGCAGTACTTC
-	few	TRBJ1-6	TRBV5-4	CASSTANNYNSPLHF	TGTGCCAGCAGCACGGCTAATAATTACAATTCACCCCTCCACTTT
TRBD1	-	TRBJ1-2	TRBV5-1	CASSWGQGPNYGYTF	TGCGCCAGCAGCTGGGGACAGGGCCCTAACTATGGCTACACCTTC
-	-	TRBJ2-7	TRBV6-6	CASRNLRSSYEQYF	TGTGCCAGCAGAAATCTAAGGAGCTCCTACGAGCAGTACTTC
TRBD1	-	TRBJ2-5	TRBV2	CASSKDRGAQETQYF	TGTGCCAGCAGCAAGGACAGGGGTGCCCAAGAGACCCAGTACTTC
-	-	TRBJ1-5	TRBV28	CASSIRQPQHF	TGTGCCAGCAGTATACGACAGCCCCAGCATTTT
-	-	TRBJ1-5	TRBV5-4	CARYREKPEGNQPQHF	TGTGCCAGGTACCGGGAAAAACCAGAGGGCAATCAGCCCCAGCATTTT
-	-	TRBJ1-6	TRBV30	CAWRYTGRRRVNSPLHF	TGTGCCTGGAGGTACACGGGACGGCGGCGGGTTAATTCACCCCTCCACTTT
-	once	TRBJ1-2	TRBV5-1	CASSLSGDGYTF	TGCGCCAGCAGCTTATCAGGGGACGGCTACACCTTC
-	-	TRBJ2-7	TRBV18	CASSPREHTYEQYF	TGTGCCAGCTCACCGAGGGAACACACCTACGAGCAGTACTTC
TRBD2	-	TRBJ2-5	TRBV7-9	CASSYYGSGGVRNQETQYF	TGTGCCAGCAGCTATTACGGTAGCGGGGGTGTCAGGAACCAAGAGACCCAGTACTTC
-	-	TRBJ2-7	TRBV5-3	CARSLGALGPYEQYF	TGTGCCAGAAGCTTGGGAGCCCTAGGGCCCTACGAGCAGTACTTC
-	-	TRBJ2-7	TRBV5-4	CASSLIGQTYEQYF	TGTGCCAGCAGCTTGATCGGACAGACCTACGAGCAGTACTTC
-	-	TRBJ2-2	TRBV11-2	CASTESGILSTGELFF	TGTGCCAGCACCGAGTCAGGGATACTTAGCACCGGGGAGCTGTTTTTT
-	-	TRBJ2-3	TRBV9	CASSVGLVGTDTQYF	TGTGCCAGCAGCGTAGGCCTAGTCGGCACAGATACGCAGTATTTT
TRBD1	-	TRBJ1-4	TRBV18	CASSPRQGAFTNEKLFF	TGTGCCAGCTCACCACGGCAGGGGGCTTTTACTAATGAAAAACTGTTTTTT
-	-	TRBJ2-2	TRBV9	CASSPLAVIGELFF	TGTGCCAGCAGCCCACTGGCCGTTATTGGGGAGCTGTTTTTT